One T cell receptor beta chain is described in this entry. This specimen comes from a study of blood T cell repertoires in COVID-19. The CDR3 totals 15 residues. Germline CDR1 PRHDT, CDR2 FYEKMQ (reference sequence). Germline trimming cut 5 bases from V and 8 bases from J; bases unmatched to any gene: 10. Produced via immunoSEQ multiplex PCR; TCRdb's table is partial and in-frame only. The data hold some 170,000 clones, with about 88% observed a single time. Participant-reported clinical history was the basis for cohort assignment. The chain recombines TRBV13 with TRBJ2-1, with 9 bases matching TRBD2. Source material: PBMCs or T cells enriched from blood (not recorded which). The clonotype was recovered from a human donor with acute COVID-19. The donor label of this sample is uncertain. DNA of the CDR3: TGTGCCAGCAGCACTCCGACTAGCGGCTTCGATGAGCAGTTCTTC. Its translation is CASSTPTSGFDEQFF.